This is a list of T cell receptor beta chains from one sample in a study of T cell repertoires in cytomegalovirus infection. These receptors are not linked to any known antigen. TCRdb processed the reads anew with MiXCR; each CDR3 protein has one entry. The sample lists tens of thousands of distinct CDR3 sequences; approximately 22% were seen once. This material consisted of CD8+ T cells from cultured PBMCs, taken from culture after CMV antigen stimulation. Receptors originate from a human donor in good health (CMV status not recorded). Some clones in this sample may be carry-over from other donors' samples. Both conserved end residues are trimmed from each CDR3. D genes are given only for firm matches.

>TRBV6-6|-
ASRLNTGELF
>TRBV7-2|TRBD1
ASSLDTGDYYGYT
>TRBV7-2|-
ASSLWGDQPQH
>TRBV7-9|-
ASSSTEEMETQY
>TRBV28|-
ASSITDYSNQPQH
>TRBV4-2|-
ASSQDPPGVYEQY
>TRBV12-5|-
ASGLDIFQETQY
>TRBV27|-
ASSLFSSDRKGGYT
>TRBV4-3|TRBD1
ASSQVGQGETDTQY
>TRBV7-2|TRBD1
ASRGQAGEQY
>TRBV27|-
ASSLRYSNQPQH
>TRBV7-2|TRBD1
ASSTRTGDRGELF
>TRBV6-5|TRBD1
ASSTGTVQGYT
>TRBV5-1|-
ASSLTRDIQY
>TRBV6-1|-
ASSEGSETQY
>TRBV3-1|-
ASSQEGPWAKNIQY